These T cell receptor beta chains were read from a single sample in a study of shared clonotypes between healthy human individuals. Repertoires were generated with immunoSEQ multiplex PCR, while TCRdb's copy carries only in-frame clones and drops some. The sample has approximately 2,300,000 clones, around 90% seen once. Sequenced input: naive CD4+ T cells from PBMCs. Receptors originate from a man younger than 30 in good health. Some clones in this sample may be carry-over from other donors' samples. Both conserved end residues are part of each CDR3. A D gene is named only where the DNA matches it firmly. Size is stated for part of the rows, as once, few or many counts, or as a class when the clone is expanded.

j_call	v_call	d_call	clone_size	cdr3_nt	cdr3_aa
TRBJ2-1	TRBV28	.	.	TGTGCCAGCAGTTATCAGGGCCATGAGCAGTTCTTC	CASSYQGHEQFF
TRBJ2-1	TRBV5-1	TRBD2	.	TGCGCCAGCAGCTTGGCGACGACTAGCGCAGACAATGAGCAGTTCTTC	CASSLATTSADNEQFF
TRBJ2-1	TRBV4-2	TRBD2	.	TGTGCCAGCAGCCAAGTCTCACTAGCGGGATATTCCTACAATGAGCAGTTCTTC	CASSQVSLAGYSYNEQFF
TRBJ1-5	TRBV29-1	TRBD1	.	TGCAGCGTAGGGGACAGTCCGAATCAGCCCCAGCATTTT	CSVGDSPNQPQHF
TRBJ2-4	TRBV28	TRBD2	.	TGTGCCAGCAGCCAAACTAGCGGGAAGTTCAACATTCAGTACTTC	CASSQTSGKFNIQYF
TRBJ2-7	TRBV14	TRBD1	.	TGTGCCAGCAGCCAGGCCCCGGGACAGGGTCCCTCCTGGGGGCAGTACTTC	CASSQAPGQGPSWGQYF
TRBJ2-1	TRBV15	TRBD2	once	TGTGCCACCAGCTTTGCGGGACTAGCGGCAAGCTCCTACAATGAGCAGTTCTTC	CATSFAGLAASSYNEQFF
TRBJ1-5	TRBV7-6	.	once	TGTGCCAGCAGCCTCCCTGCGGGTCCCCAGCATTTT	CASSLPAGPQHF
TRBJ2-3	TRBV11-2	.	.	TGTGCCAGCAGCTTATATAATTTGATTGGGGTAACGCAGTATTTT	CASSLYNLIGVTQYF
TRBJ2-1	TRBV14	.	.	TGTGCCAGCAGCTTACTCCTGAGCTCCTACAATGAGCAGTTCTTC	CASSLLLSSYNEQFF
TRBJ1-1	TRBV5-4	.	.	TGTGCCAGCAGCTTGCGGGACCATGGAGCTTTCTTT	CASSLRDHGAFF
TRBJ1-1	TRBV5-1	.	.	TGCGCCAGCAGCTTGGGAGCGATATACACTGAAGCTTTCTTT	CASSLGAIYTEAFF
TRBJ2-5	TRBV14	TRBD1	.	TGTGCCAGCAGCCAAGGACAGGGGAGAGAGACCCAGTACTTC	CASSQGQGRETQYF
TRBJ2-1	TRBV28	TRBD1	.	TGTGCCAGCAGTTTAAGCCTCCGGAGGGGCCAGGGGGCGTATTCGGTTGAGCAGTTCTTC	CASSLSLRRGQGAYSVEQFF
TRBJ2-7	TRBV7-2	.	once	TGTGCCAGCAGCCCCGGGTGGGCACTTGCCTACGAGCAGTACTTC	CASSPGWALAYEQYF
TRBJ1-1	TRBV28	.	few	TGTGCCAGCAGGCAGATCGGCGCTGAAGCTTTCTTT	CASRQIGAEAFF
TRBJ2-1	TRBV5-4	TRBD2	.	TGTGCCAGCAGCTTGAGGACTAGCGGGAGGAACAATGAGCAGTTCTTC	CASSLRTSGRNNEQFF
TRBJ2-1	TRBV5-6	.	.	TGTGCCAGCAGCTTGGTCCTTCAGACGTTCTTC	CASSLVLQTFF
TRBJ1-3	TRBV7-9	.	.	TGTGCCAGCAGCTTACGAGGGCGGTCCTCTGGAAACACCATATATTTT	CASSLRGRSSGNTIYF
TRBJ1-2	TRBV21-1	.	.	TGTGCCAGCAGCAAAGTCGGGGACACCCCGTCTAACTATGGCTACACCTTC	CASSKVGDTPSNYGYTF
TRBJ2-7	TRBV19	.	.	TGTGCCAGTAGTATGTCGAGGACAGTAGCCTACGAGCAGTACTTC	CASSMSRTVAYEQYF
TRBJ1-1	TRBV9	TRBD1	.	TGTGCCAGCAGCGTAGATGCCAGGGGGGGTACTGAAGCTTTCTTT	CASSVDARGGTEAFF
TRBJ2-7	TRBV6-1	.	once	TGTGCCAGCACTCAGAACTACGAGCAGTACTTC	CASTQNYEQYF
TRBJ2-5	TRBV7-6	TRBD2	once	TGTGCCAGCAGCCCCCGTCCTAGCGGGAGGAATTTCTACCAAGAGACCCAGTACTTC	CASSPRPSGRNFYQETQYF
TRBJ1-1	TRBV11-1	TRBD1	.	TGTGCCAGCAGCTCCCACGGGACAGGGTTCAGCACTGAAGCTTTCTTT	CASSSHGTGFSTEAFF
TRBJ2-1	TRBV6-5	TRBD2	.	TGTGCCAGCAGTTCTTTAGCGGGAGTTGGTAATGAGCAGTTCTTC	CASSSLAGVGNEQFF
TRBJ2-7	TRBV5-1	.	.	TGCGCCAGCAGCCCAAGGGGCCTTCCCACCTACGAGCAGTACTTC	CASSPRGLPTYEQYF
TRBJ1-1	TRBV5-1	.	.	TGCGCCAGCAGCTTGGAATGGGGCGTCACTGAAGCTTTCTTT	CASSLEWGVTEAFF
TRBJ2-1	TRBV10-1	.	.	TGCGCCAGCAGCGAATATCAGTGGGGCCGAAATCCCTACAATGAGCAGTTCTTC	CASSEYQWGRNPYNEQFF
TRBJ1-1	TRBV7-9	.	.	TGTGCCAGCAGCTTAGGGGACGCTGAAGCTTTCTTT	CASSLGDAEAFF
TRBJ2-2	TRBV5-1	.	.	TGCGCCAGCAGCTCGATCGACTCAGCGCCGAACACCGGGGAGCTGTTTTTT	CASSSIDSAPNTGELFF
TRBJ2-7	TRBV7-9	.	once	TGTGCCAGCAGCTTAGCGGGGACGGTGCTCTCCTACGAGCAGTACTTC	CASSLAGTVLSYEQYF
TRBJ2-1	TRBV20-1	.	.	TGCAGTGCTAGTGTCGAGGGTGAGCAGTTCTTC	CSASVEGEQFF
TRBJ1-5	TRBV10-1	.	few	TGCGCCAGCAGTGAGAGCCGCCAGCCCCAGCATTTT	CASSESRQPQHF
TRBJ2-5	TRBV9	.	once	TGTGCCAGCAGCTACGGGACGGAAGAGACCCAGTACTTC	CASSYGTEETQYF
TRBJ2-7	TRBV30	TRBD2	.	TGTGCCTGGAGTGTACCAGCGGGAGTTCTCGAGCAGTACTTC	CAWSVPAGVLEQYF
TRBJ2-7	TRBV5-1	TRBD1	.	TGCGCCAGCAGCTCGGGACAGGGGGCGAACGAGCAGTACTTC	CASSSGQGANEQYF
TRBJ2-5	TRBV6-1	.	.	TGTGCCAGCACCGAGAACCGGGAGACCCAGTACTTC	CASTENRETQYF
TRBJ2-3	TRBV7-3	TRBD2	.	TGTGCCAGCAGCCCCTTGGTTCAGAGCGGGAGATATACAGATACGCAGTATTTT	CASSPLVQSGRYTDTQYF
TRBJ2-5	TRBV6-1	.	once	TGTGCCAGCAGGTACGACCAGACCCAGTACTTC	CASRYDQTQYF
TRBJ2-1	TRBV11-2	.	once	TGTGCCAGCAGCTTTCTAGGTGGAGTGTCGAATGAGCAGTTCTTC	CASSFLGGVSNEQFF
TRBJ1-1	TRBV5-1	.	.	TGCGCCAGCAGCGGAATCGCTGGGGGGTACACTGAAGCTTTCTTT	CASSGIAGGYTEAFF
TRBJ1-4	TRBV9	.	.	TGTGCCAGCAGCGGGGGTCAGCTTGAAAAACTGTTTTTT	CASSGGQLEKLFF
TRBJ2-7	TRBV5-4	.	.	TGTGCCAGCCGCAAAGATACAGGGATAAACGAGCAGTACTTC	CASRKDTGINEQYF
TRBJ2-5	TRBV6-5	.	.	TGTGCCAGCAGTTACTCGATGGACTTCAACCAAGAGACCCAGTACTTC	CASSYSMDFNQETQYF
TRBJ2-3	TRBV7-9	TRBD2	.	TGTGCCAGCAGCGCTAGCGGGGGCACAGATACGCAGTATTTT	CASSASGGTDTQYF
TRBJ2-2	TRBV19	TRBD1	.	TGTGCCAGTAGTAGTCTGGACAGGGGACGGGAGCTGTTTTTT	CASSSLDRGRELFF
TRBJ2-7	TRBV29-1	.	once	TGCAGCGTTAGGTCTGGGCTTTCCTTTCGCGAGCAGTACTTC	CSVRSGLSFREQYF
TRBJ2-1	TRBV7-3	.	once	TGTGCCAGCAGCTCCGTGAGTTGGGGAAATGAGCAGTTCTTC	CASSSVSWGNEQFF
TRBJ2-1	TRBV28	TRBD2	.	TGTGCCAGCAGACCGGGACTAGCGGGGGAGGATGAGCAGTTCTTC	CASRPGLAGEDEQFF
TRBJ1-5	TRBV5-6	TRBD1	.	TGTGCCAGCAGCACAGGGGTCGGTCAGCCCCAGCATTTT	CASSTGVGQPQHF
TRBJ2-7	TRBV19	TRBD1	.	TGTGCCACTACAGGGGGCAACGAGCAGTACTTC	CATTGGNEQYF
TRBJ2-1	TRBV4-3	TRBD2	.	TGCGCCAGCAGCCAAGGGACTAGCGTAATCCACAATGAGCAGTTCTTC	CASSQGTSVIHNEQFF
TRBJ1-2	TRBV30	.	.	TGTGCCTGGACCCAACTCACAGTAACCTATGGCTACACCTTC	CAWTQLTVTYGYTF
TRBJ1-2	TRBV28	.	.	TGTGCCAGCAGTCCGCTGGACGGACCTCGCGTTCCTGGCTACACCTTC	CASSPLDGPRVPGYTF
TRBJ1-5	TRBV27	TRBD1	.	TGTGCCAGCAGTTTCGCAGGGGGAAGTTTTCAGCCCCAGCATTTT	CASSFAGGSFQPQHF
TRBJ2-3	TRBV18	.	.	TGTGCCAGCTCACCACGGACAGCCATTAGCACAGATACGCAGTATTTT	CASSPRTAISTDTQYF
TRBJ2-2	TRBV7-8	.	.	TGTGCCAGCAGCTCTCAGGGGGGGGTCGCCGGGGAGCTGTTTTTT	CASSSQGGVAGELFF